Only one count was recorded for the clone carrying this T cell receptor (beta chain). CD45RO-negative cells were positively selected for CCR7, leaving out terminally differentiated effector memory CD45RA+ cells. Produced via immunoSEQ multiplex PCR; TCRdb's table is partial and in-frame only. This sample has about 1,900,000 clones, with about 95% found just once. The sample is drawn from a study of shared clonotypes between healthy human individuals. The germline CDR1 and CDR2 sequences are GTSNPN and SVGIG (reference sequence). The CDR3 loop spans 15 amino acids. The J segment lost 5 bases and the V segment lost 2 bases, leaving 5 bases of the junction unmatched.

What was sequenced was naive CD8+ T cells sorted from blood. This TCR was sampled from a man aged 18 to 30 in good health. This chain joins TRBV30 and TRBJ2-5; 13 bases line up with TRBD2. CDR3 in amino acids: CAWSNGTSGVETQYF. The CDR3 DNA reads TGTGCCTGGAGTAACGGGACTAGCGGGGTGGAGACCCAGTACTTC.